This is a list of T cell receptor beta chains from one sample in a study of shared clonotypes between healthy human individuals. Method: immunoSEQ multiplex PCR; TCRdb's copy keeps in-frame clones and lacks some. Of over 400,000 clones detected, approximately 81% appear once; the ten largest clones hold about an eighth. The source material was PBMCs. The receptor source for this set is a woman in her thirties or forties in good health. Some clones in this sample may be carry-over from other donors' samples. Each CDR3 is given with its conserved first and last residue. A D gene is named only where the DNA matches it firmly. Expanded clones are given a class, and other clones once, few, many or no size at all.

cdr3_aa: CATSSRTVSNQPQHF
cdr3_nt: TGTGCCACCAGCAGTCGGACGGTTAGCAATCAGCCCCAGCATTTT
v_call: TRBV15
j_call: TRBJ1-5
d_call: .
clone_size: once

cdr3_aa: CASSASPTGGYTF
cdr3_nt: TGTGCCAGCAGCGCCAGCCCGACAGGGGGCTACACCTTC
v_call: TRBV9
j_call: TRBJ1-2
d_call: TRBD1
clone_size: .

cdr3_aa: CASSIREANYGYTF
cdr3_nt: TGTGCCAGTAGTATCAGGGAAGCTAACTATGGCTACACCTTC
v_call: TRBV19
j_call: TRBJ1-2
d_call: .
clone_size: .

cdr3_aa: CASSSRDWHNEQFF
cdr3_nt: TGTGCCAGCAGCAGCCGGGACTGGCACAATGAGCAGTTCTTC
v_call: TRBV11-3
j_call: TRBJ2-1
d_call: .
clone_size: once

cdr3_aa: CASLTSGGNSYEQYF
cdr3_nt: TGTGCCAGCCTTACTAGCGGGGGAAACTCCTACGAGCAGTACTTC
v_call: TRBV6-4
j_call: TRBJ2-7
d_call: TRBD2
clone_size: .

cdr3_aa: CAISESGDYNEQFF
cdr3_nt: TGTGCCATCAGTGAGTCGGGAGACTACAATGAGCAGTTCTTC
v_call: TRBV10-3
j_call: TRBJ2-1
d_call: .
clone_size: .

cdr3_aa: CASSESGGTDTQYF
cdr3_nt: TGCGCCAGCAGTGAGTCGGGCGGCACAGATACGCAGTATTTT
v_call: TRBV10-1
j_call: TRBJ2-3
d_call: .
clone_size: once

cdr3_aa: CASSPGTSAYNEQFF
cdr3_nt: TGTGCCAGCAGCCCCGGGACTAGCGCCTATAATGAGCAGTTCTTC
v_call: TRBV9
j_call: TRBJ2-1
d_call: TRBD2
clone_size: few

cdr3_aa: CASSVGSGPETQYF
cdr3_nt: TGTGCCAGCAGCGTAGGTTCCGGACCGGAGACCCAGTACTTC
v_call: TRBV9
j_call: TRBJ2-5
d_call: .
clone_size: .

cdr3_aa: CASSVGTSSGDEQFF
cdr3_nt: TGTGCCAGCAGCGTAGGGACTAGTAGCGGAGATGAGCAGTTCTTC
v_call: TRBV9
j_call: TRBJ2-1
d_call: TRBD2
clone_size: few

cdr3_aa: CASSTRLGSDTQYF
cdr3_nt: TGTGCCAGCAGCACAAGACTAGGCTCAGATACGCAGTATTTT
v_call: TRBV7-2
j_call: TRBJ2-3
d_call: .
clone_size: .

cdr3_aa: CATSPSPFRDAYEQYF
cdr3_nt: TGTGCCACCAGCCCGAGTCCCTTTCGAGATGCCTACGAGCAGTACTTC
v_call: TRBV15
j_call: TRBJ2-7
d_call: .
clone_size: .

cdr3_aa: CASSFRAVDGYTF
cdr3_nt: TGTGCCAGCAGCTTCAGGGCCGTGGATGGCTACACCTTC
v_call: TRBV7-8
j_call: TRBJ1-2
d_call: .
clone_size: .

cdr3_aa: CASSPGGTYNEQFF
cdr3_nt: TGTGCCAGCAGCCCGGGGGGGACCTACAATGAGCAGTTCTTC
v_call: TRBV11-3
j_call: TRBJ2-1
d_call: TRBD2
clone_size: .

cdr3_aa: CSAHDRSSTDTQYF
cdr3_nt: TGCAGCGCCCACGACCGATCTAGCACAGATACGCAGTATTTT
v_call: TRBV29-1
j_call: TRBJ2-3
d_call: .
clone_size: .

cdr3_aa: CAISETSTEQYF
cdr3_nt: TGTGCCATCAGTGAAACTAGTACCGAGCAGTACTTC
v_call: TRBV10-3
j_call: TRBJ2-7
d_call: .
clone_size: once

cdr3_aa: CASGTSGRETQYF
cdr3_nt: TGCGCCAGTGGGACTAGCGGGAGAGAGACCCAGTACTTC
v_call: TRBV5-1
j_call: TRBJ2-5
d_call: TRBD2
clone_size: once

cdr3_aa: CATSGVGFYGYTF
cdr3_nt: TGTGCCACCAGCGGCGTGGGGTTCTATGGCTACACCTTC
v_call: TRBV15
j_call: TRBJ1-2
d_call: .
clone_size: .

cdr3_aa: CASSSGGRSRDSYNEQFF
cdr3_nt: TGTGCCAGCTCATCGGGGGGCCGATCCCGGGACTCCTACAATGAGCAGTTCTTC
v_call: TRBV18
j_call: TRBJ2-1
d_call: .
clone_size: .

cdr3_aa: CASSLGGASPGETQYF
cdr3_nt: TGTGCCAGCAGCTTGGGTGGGGCTAGCCCGGGGGAGACCCAGTACTTC
v_call: TRBV5-4
j_call: TRBJ2-5
d_call: .
clone_size: .

cdr3_aa: CASSLAVRTGDRGSYEQYF
cdr3_nt: TGTGCCAGCAGCTTAGCGGTGAGAACAGGGGACAGGGGTTCCTACGAGCAGTACTTC
v_call: TRBV7-9
j_call: TRBJ2-7
d_call: TRBD1
clone_size: .

cdr3_aa: CASSNEPAYEQYF
cdr3_nt: TGTGCCAGCAGTAACGAACCCGCCTACGAGCAGTACTTC
v_call: TRBV6-1
j_call: TRBJ2-7
d_call: .
clone_size: .

cdr3_aa: CASTPGDAYEQYF
cdr3_nt: TGTGCCTCGACCCCGGGAGACGCTTACGAGCAGTACTTC
v_call: TRBV10-3
j_call: TRBJ2-7
d_call: .
clone_size: .

cdr3_aa: CASSFQETQYF
cdr3_nt: TGTGCCAGCAGTTTCCAAGAGACCCAGTACTTC
v_call: TRBV27
j_call: TRBJ2-5
d_call: .
clone_size: .

cdr3_aa: CASSMGKGAQPEAFF
cdr3_nt: TGTGCCAGTAGTATGGGAAAGGGTGCTCAACCTGAAGCTTTCTTT
v_call: TRBV19
j_call: TRBJ1-1
d_call: .
clone_size: .

cdr3_aa: CASSLVAGQNNEQFF
cdr3_nt: TGTGCCAGCAGCTTAGTCGCCGGACAAAACAATGAGCAGTTCTTC
v_call: TRBV7-9
j_call: TRBJ2-1
d_call: .
clone_size: few

cdr3_aa: CASSDRDSLYNEQFF
cdr3_nt: TGTGCCAGCAGCGATCGGGACAGCCTCTACAATGAGCAGTTCTTC
v_call: TRBV5-4
j_call: TRBJ2-1
d_call: TRBD1
clone_size: few

cdr3_aa: CASSITGLDTEAFF
cdr3_nt: TGTGCCAGCAGTATTACGGGGCTGGACACTGAAGCTTTCTTT
v_call: TRBV6-5
j_call: TRBJ1-1
d_call: .
clone_size: .

cdr3_aa: CASSFLSGTGDNEQFF
cdr3_nt: TGCGCCAGCAGCTTTTTATCCGGGACAGGGGACAATGAGCAGTTCTTC
v_call: TRBV5-1
j_call: TRBJ2-1
d_call: TRBD1
clone_size: many

cdr3_aa: CAWSLIWGSYEQYF
cdr3_nt: TGTGCCTGGAGTCTAATCTGGGGATCCTACGAGCAGTACTTC
v_call: TRBV30
j_call: TRBJ2-7
d_call: .
clone_size: .

cdr3_aa: CASSEGYLPSETQYF
cdr3_nt: TGCGCCAGCAGTGAGGGTTATCTCCCCTCGGAGACCCAGTACTTC
v_call: TRBV10-2
j_call: TRBJ2-5
d_call: .
clone_size: .

cdr3_aa: CASRWRQGVGELFF
cdr3_nt: TGTGCCAGCAGATGGAGACAGGGGGTCGGGGAGCTGTTTTTT
v_call: TRBV7-9
j_call: TRBJ2-2
d_call: TRBD1
clone_size: .

cdr3_aa: CASSLGLAGGYEQYF
cdr3_nt: TGCGCCAGCAGCCTGGGACTAGCGGGAGGGTACGAGCAGTACTTC
v_call: TRBV4-1
j_call: TRBJ2-7
d_call: TRBD2
clone_size: few

cdr3_aa: CASSQDSGNTIYF
cdr3_nt: TGCGCCAGCAGCCAGGATTCTGGAAACACCATATATTTT
v_call: TRBV5-1
j_call: TRBJ1-3
d_call: .
clone_size: many

cdr3_aa: CASGLVPGRADTGELFF
cdr3_nt: TGTGCTAGTGGTTTGGTACCGGGGAGGGCCGATACCGGGGAGCTGTTTTTT
v_call: TRBV12-5
j_call: TRBJ2-2
d_call: TRBD2
clone_size: once

cdr3_aa: CASSRIDRDYQPQHF
cdr3_nt: TGTGCCAGCAGTCGTATCGACAGAGATTATCAGCCCCAGCATTTT
v_call: TRBV28
j_call: TRBJ1-5
d_call: .
clone_size: .

cdr3_aa: CASSLGQLRQKLFF
cdr3_nt: TGTGCCAGCAGCTTAGGACAGCTCCGCCAAAAACTGTTTTTT
v_call: TRBV7-9
j_call: TRBJ1-4
d_call: .
clone_size: .

cdr3_aa: CAWSVGGFNNQPQHF
cdr3_nt: TGTGCCTGGAGTGTGGGGGGGTTCAACAATCAGCCCCAGCATTTT
v_call: TRBV30
j_call: TRBJ1-5
d_call: .
clone_size: .

cdr3_aa: CAWSVRTGLSYEQYF
cdr3_nt: TGTGCCTGGAGTGTCCGGACAGGCCTCTCCTACGAGCAGTACTTC
v_call: TRBV30
j_call: TRBJ2-7
d_call: TRBD1
clone_size: few

cdr3_aa: CASSLGQGGEQYF
cdr3_nt: TGTGCCAGCAGCTTAGGACAGGGCGGGGAGCAGTACTTC
v_call: TRBV11-3
j_call: TRBJ2-7
d_call: TRBD1
clone_size: .

cdr3_aa: CASSLGQNTGELFF
cdr3_nt: TGCGCCAGCAGCTTGGGGCAGAACACCGGGGAGCTGTTTTTT
v_call: TRBV5-1
j_call: TRBJ2-2
d_call: .
clone_size: few

cdr3_aa: CASSQDEREGRNEQFF
cdr3_nt: TGTGCCAGCAGCCAAGATGAGCGGGAGGGCCGGAATGAGCAGTTCTTC
v_call: TRBV4-2
j_call: TRBJ2-1
d_call: TRBD2
clone_size: .

cdr3_aa: CASSLQLAKNIQYF
cdr3_nt: TGCGCCAGCAGCTTACAGCTAGCCAAAAACATTCAGTACTTC
v_call: TRBV5-1
j_call: TRBJ2-4
d_call: .
clone_size: .

cdr3_aa: CASSEEGGGQPQHF
cdr3_nt: TGTGCCAGCAGTGAGGAGGGGGGAGGTCAGCCCCAGCATTTT
v_call: TRBV2
j_call: TRBJ1-5
d_call: .
clone_size: .

cdr3_aa: CASSLDGTGGETQYF
cdr3_nt: TGCGCCAGCAGCTTGGATGGGACGGGAGGGGAGACCCAGTACTTC
v_call: TRBV5-1
j_call: TRBJ2-5
d_call: TRBD2
clone_size: many

cdr3_aa: CAWSATPGLVPPRKFF
cdr3_nt: TGTGCCTGGAGTGCGACTCCTGGACTAGTACCCCCACGGAAGTTCTTC
v_call: TRBV30
j_call: TRBJ2-1
d_call: TRBD2
clone_size: .

cdr3_aa: CASSHPQGAWTGELFF
cdr3_nt: TGTGCCAGCAGCCACCCACAGGGGGCCTGGACCGGGGAGCTGTTTTTT
v_call: TRBV7-9
j_call: TRBJ2-2
d_call: TRBD1
clone_size: .

cdr3_aa: CASSPGLAGPYEQYF
cdr3_nt: TGTGCCAGCAGCCCGGGACTAGCGGGACCCTACGAGCAGTACTTC
v_call: TRBV5-4
j_call: TRBJ2-7
d_call: TRBD2
clone_size: .

cdr3_aa: CASSYSWDRDPDTQYF
cdr3_nt: TGTGCCAGCAGTTACAGTTGGGACAGGGATCCAGATACGCAGTATTTT
v_call: TRBV6-5
j_call: TRBJ2-3
d_call: TRBD1
clone_size: .

cdr3_aa: CASSSPRDTGSSYEQYF
cdr3_nt: TGCGCCAGCAGCTCCCCCCGGGACACCGGGTCGTCCTACGAGCAGTACTTC
v_call: TRBV5-1
j_call: TRBJ2-7
d_call: .
clone_size: .

cdr3_aa: CASSLSGLGTGELFF
cdr3_nt: TGTGCCAGCTCGCTTAGCGGACTTGGGACCGGGGAGCTGTTTTTT
v_call: TRBV18
j_call: TRBJ2-2
d_call: .
clone_size: .

cdr3_aa: CASSQWSGGMNTEAFF
cdr3_nt: TGTGCCAGCAGCCAATGGTCCGGGGGAATGAACACTGAAGCTTTCTTT
v_call: TRBV14
j_call: TRBJ1-1
d_call: .
clone_size: .

cdr3_aa: CASTCREVGTGELFF
cdr3_nt: TGTGCCAGCACATGCCGGGAGGTGGGCACCGGGGAGCTGTTTTTT
v_call: TRBV6-7
j_call: TRBJ2-2
d_call: TRBD2
clone_size: few

cdr3_aa: CASSPGTDNKNEQFF
cdr3_nt: TGTGCCAGCAGTCCCGGGACGGATAACAAGAATGAGCAGTTCTTC
v_call: TRBV6-6
j_call: TRBJ2-1
d_call: .
clone_size: .

cdr3_aa: CASRVSGAYNEQFF
cdr3_nt: TGTGCCAGCAGGGTTAGCGGAGCTTACAATGAGCAGTTCTTC
v_call: TRBV6-1
j_call: TRBJ2-1
d_call: .
clone_size: .

cdr3_aa: CASSTQTGTEAFF
cdr3_nt: TGTGCCAGCAGCACCCAGACAGGAACAGAAGCTTTCTTT
v_call: TRBV7-9
j_call: TRBJ1-1
d_call: .
clone_size: few